This T cell receptor beta chain was found in a study of shared clonotypes between healthy human individuals. The study's findings and limits: Among non-shared clonotypes, generation probabilities were lower than among those shared by all four donors.

V shed 0 bases and J shed 0 bases, with 15 bases lying between them. The CDR3 is 18 amino acids. Germline V gene lookup returns CDR1 LNHNV and CDR2 YYDKDF (reference sequence). As originally analysed: For the immunoSEQ data, sequences were junction-only without quality scores, so filtering differed. Here immunoSEQ multiplex PCR was the method, and the copy in TCRdb shows in-frame clones only, minus some. V, J and clone size derive from that table, while D and trimming were established from the DNA sequence. Here the sample spans about 1.1 million clones, approximately 80% being singletons. A CD45RA-negative memory subset and a CD45RA+ naive subset were separated from the CD4+ cells. In regard to this clone: Its antigen is as yet unknown.

Specimen: memory CD4+ T cells from PBMCs. The subset here: CD45RA-negative fraction. The chain carries TRBV15 and TRBJ1-3; D ambiguous. The TCR comes from a man aged 18 to 35 in good health. Some clones in this sample may be carry-over from other donors' samples. The CDR3 DNA reads as TGTGCCACCAGCAGAGATCCCGGGCGGGTAACCTCTGGAAACACCATATATTTT. This gives the protein CATSRDPGRVTSGNTIYF.